This T cell receptor (beta chain) came from a study of TIL therapy for anti-PD-1-resistant metastatic lung cancer. Study-level background: Median tumor PD-L1 proportion score was roughly 5.9%. Tumors carried a median about 1.5 non-synonymous mutations per megabase.

This was the immunoSEQ v3 assay. Sequencing was performed with immunoSEQ multiplex PCR; in TCRdb, only in-frame clones are kept and a portion is missing. The sample gives about 59,000 clones, about 73% of which show up once; 1.8% is in the top ten. V lost 2 bases, J lost 6 bases, and 13 bases lay in between. This CDR3 has 14 residues. CDR1 is MNHEY, CDR2 SVGAGI, per germline. Time point: pre-treatment sample, taken before nivolumab and TIL therapy. Patients were adults with stage 4 NSCLC. The receptor was isolated from a person aged 25 to 80 with non-small cell lung cancer. The chain joins TRBV6-5 to TRBJ1-2, with D perhaps matching TRBD1 (5 bases). This material consisted of blood, taken at baseline. CDR3 loop: CASSYTRAGNGYTF. The CDR3 region has the DNA TGTGCCAGCAGTTACACTAGGGCAGGGAATGGCTACACCTTC.